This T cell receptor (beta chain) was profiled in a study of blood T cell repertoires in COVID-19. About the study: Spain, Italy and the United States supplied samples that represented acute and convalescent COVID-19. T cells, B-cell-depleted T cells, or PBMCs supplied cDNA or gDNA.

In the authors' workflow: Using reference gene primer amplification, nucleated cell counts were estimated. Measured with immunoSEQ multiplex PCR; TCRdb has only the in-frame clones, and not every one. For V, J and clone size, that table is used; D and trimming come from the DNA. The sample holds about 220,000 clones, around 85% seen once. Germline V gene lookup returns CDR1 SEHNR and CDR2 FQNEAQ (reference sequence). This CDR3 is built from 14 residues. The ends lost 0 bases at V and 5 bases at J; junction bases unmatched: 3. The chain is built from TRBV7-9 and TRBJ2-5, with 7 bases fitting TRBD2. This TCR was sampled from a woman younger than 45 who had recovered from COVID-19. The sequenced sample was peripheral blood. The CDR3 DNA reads TGTGCCAGCAGCTTAGCTTCCGGGAGGGAGACCCAGTACTTC. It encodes CASSLASGRETQYF.